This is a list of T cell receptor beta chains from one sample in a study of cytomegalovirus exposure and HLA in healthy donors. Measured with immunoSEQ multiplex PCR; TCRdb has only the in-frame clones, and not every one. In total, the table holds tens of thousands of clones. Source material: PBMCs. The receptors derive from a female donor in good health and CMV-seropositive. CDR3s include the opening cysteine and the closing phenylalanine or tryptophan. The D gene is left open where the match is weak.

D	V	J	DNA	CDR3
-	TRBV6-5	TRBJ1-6	TGTGCCAGCTGGAGCCCGACAGTGGCGGTTTTGGCCCTCCACTTT	CASWSPTVAVLALHF
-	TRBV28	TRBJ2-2	TGTGCCAGCACCTTGTCCCCGCGACTTAGCGCGAACACCGGGGAGCTGTTTTTT	CASTLSPRLSANTGELFF
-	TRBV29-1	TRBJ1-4	TGCAGCGTGCGCTTCGGGGCTAATGAAAAACTGTTTTTT	CSVRFGANEKLFF
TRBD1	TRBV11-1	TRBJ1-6	TGTGCCAGCAGCTTACAGGGGGCGAATTCACCCCTCCACTTT	CASSLQGANSPLHF
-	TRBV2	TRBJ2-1	TGTGCCAGCAGTGATGCGGGGCGGGGTACCTACAATGAGCAGTTCTTC	CASSDAGRGTYNEQFF
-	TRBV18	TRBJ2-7	TGTGCCAGCTCACCCTTCTCAGGCATTTACTACGAGCAGTACTTC	CASSPFSGIYYEQYF
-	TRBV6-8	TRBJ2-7	TGTGCCAGCACCAAAGGGGCCCACGAGCAGTACTTC	CASTKGAHEQYF
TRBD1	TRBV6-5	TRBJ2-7	TGTGCCAGCAGACCGGGACAGGCCTACGAGCAGTACTTC	CASRPGQAYEQYF
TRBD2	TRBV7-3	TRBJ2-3	TGTGCCAGCAGCTTAAGCCACAGCGGGGGTGGGTTAGATACGCAGTATTTT	CASSLSHSGGGLDTQYF
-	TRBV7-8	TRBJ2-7	TGTGCCAGCAGCCCTAACAGGGAGGGGCAGTACTTC	CASSPNREGQYF
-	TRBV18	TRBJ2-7	TGTGCCAGCTCACCACTCCCACAGGCCTACGAGCAGTACTTC	CASSPLPQAYEQYF
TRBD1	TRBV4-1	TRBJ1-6	TGCGCCAGCAGCCAAGATTTGGGACAGGTTAATTCACCCCTCCACTTT	CASSQDLGQVNSPLHF
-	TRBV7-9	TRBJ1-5	TGTGCCAGCAGCTTAGATCCGAGCAATCAGCCCCAGCATTTT	CASSLDPSNQPQHF
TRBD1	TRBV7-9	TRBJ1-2	TGTGCCAGCAGCTTAGAAGGGACAGGGGGCGCGGACTATGGCTACACCTTC	CASSLEGTGGADYGYTF
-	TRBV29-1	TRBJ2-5	TGCAGCGGGGGCAGGCCGGCTGAGACCCAGTACTTC	CSGGRPAETQYF
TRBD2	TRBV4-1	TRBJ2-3	TGCGCCAGCAGCCAGCCGGGACTAGCGGGGGGAGGGACAGATACGCAGTATTTT	CASSQPGLAGGGTDTQYF
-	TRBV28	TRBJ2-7	TGTGCCAGCAGGCCCGGGACTTCCGCCTACGAGCAGTACTTC	CASRPGTSAYEQYF
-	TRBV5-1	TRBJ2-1	TGCGCCAGCAGGTCGGAGGGCCAGCTCAGTAATGAGCAGTTCTTC	CASRSEGQLSNEQFF
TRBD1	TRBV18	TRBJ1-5	TGTGCCAGCTCAGAGGGACAGGGACTTAATCAGCCCCAGCATTTT	CASSEGQGLNQPQHF
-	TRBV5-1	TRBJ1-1	TGCGCCAGCACGAGGCCGGGGAGCACTGAAGCTTTCTTT	CASTRPGSTEAFF
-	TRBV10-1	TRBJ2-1	TGCGCCACCAGGACTCCCTACAATGAGCAGTTCTTC	CATRTPYNEQFF
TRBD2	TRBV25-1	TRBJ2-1	TGTGCCAGCAGTCACGGGACTAGCGGTTACAATGAGCAGTTCTTC	CASSHGTSGYNEQFF
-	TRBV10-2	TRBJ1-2	TGCGCCAGCAGTGACCATGGAGGGGTGAGCTATGGCTACACCTTC	CASSDHGGVSYGYTF